This passage covers 12 T cell receptor beta chains from one sample sequenced in a study of T cell responses to AZD1222 COVID-19 vaccine. Sequencing was performed with immunoSEQ multiplex PCR; in TCRdb, only in-frame clones are kept and a portion is missing. Found here are about 92,000 clones, 88% of them singletons; the top ten hold under 6.5%. Source: peripheral blood, taken on day 0 of AZD1222 vaccination. The source is an adult in good health.

The chain combines TRBV15 with TRBJ2-3; 7 bases agree with TRBD1. CDR3 length: 15 amino acids. The germline V gene has CDR1 LNHNV and CDR2 YYDKDF (reference sequence). The J segment lost 1 base and the V segment lost 3 bases, leaving 4 bases of the junction unmatched. DNA of the CDR3: TGTGCCACCAGCAGGACTACAGGGGGCACAGATACGCAGTATTTT. Its translation is CATSRTTGGTDTQYF.

This CDR3 reads CASSFVNNEQFF. In DNA, the CDR3 is TGTGCCAGCAGTTTCGTAAACAATGAGCAGTTCTTC. V gene TRBV27 combines with J gene TRBJ2-1; D gene unclear. The ends were cut back, 3 bases at V and 5 bases at J, with 5 bases in the middle. The CDR3 is 12 residues long. Germline loops: CDR1 MNHEY, CDR2 SMNVEV (reference sequence).

This chain links TRBV5-5 with TRBJ2-2; maybe TRBD1 (5 bases). The germline V gene has CDR1 SGHKS and CDR2 YYEKEE (reference sequence). The CDR3 totals 15 residues. The V gene lost 1 base and the J gene lost 1 base, with 8 bases spanning the gap. The CDR3 DNA is TGTGCCAGCAGCTTGAACCAGGGGAACACCGGGGAGCTGTTTTTT. Its translation is CASSLNQGNTGELFF.

V gene TRBV12-3 or TRBV12-4 combines with J gene TRBJ1-2, with D possibly being TRBD1 (5 bases). The V and J ends lost 7 bases and 8 bases respectively, with 14 bases between them. The CDR3 spans 12 residues. This CDR3 reads CASIRDTGGYTF. DNA for the CDR3: TGTGCCAGCATTAGGGATACAGGCGGCTACACCTTC.

The V gene is TRBV7-3, the J gene TRBJ1-6, with 11 bases aligning to TRBD1. V lost 3 bases to trimming and J lost 9 bases; unmatched junction nucleotides: 1. Looked up from germline, CDR1 is SGHTA and CDR2 is FQGTGA. This CDR3 is 14 amino acids long. CDR3 residues: CASSLGQGGSPLHF. For the CDR3, the DNA is TGTGCCAGCAGCTTGGGACAGGGGGGTTCACCCCTCCACTTT.

The rearrangement joins TRBV4-1 to TRBJ1-1; D call uncertain. CDR3 length: 17 residues. Germline assignment: CDR1 MGHRA and CDR2 YSYEKL. Trimming shortened V by 0 bases and J by 5 bases, and 19 bases separated the two germline ends. CDR3: CASSQERRDWFLTEAFF. As DNA, the CDR3 is TGCGCCAGCAGCCAAGAGAGGCGGGATTGGTTTCTGACTGAAGCTTTCTTT.

This chain uses TRBV6-6 with TRBJ2-3; 7 bases line up with TRBD1. Unmatched junction bases numbered 12, after V lost 9 bases and J lost 0 bases. CDR3 length: 16 amino acids. CDR1 and CDR2 from the germline V gene are MNHNY and SVGAGI (reference sequence). CDR3 sequence (DNA): TGTGCCAGTCAGGTACACAAGACAGGGAGCACAGATACGCAGTATTTT. This encodes CASQVHKTGSTDTQYF.

The V and J genes are TRBV5-1 and TRBJ2-2; 8 bases agree with TRBD1. Germline CDR1 SGHRS, CDR2 YFSETQ. This CDR3 contains 15 residues. V shed 2 bases, J shed 4 bases, and the junction held 4 bases outside the gene matches. The chain's CDR3 is CASSFQGAPTGELFF. CDR3 DNA: TGCGCCAGCAGCTTTCAGGGGGCCCCCACCGGGGAGCTGTTTTTT.

Comments on this clone: Other nucleotide sequences in the sample specify the same CDR3. This chain uses TRBV9 with TRBJ1-3; D unclear. Trimming took off 0 bases at V and 3 bases at J, with 1 base between the two ends. This CDR3 has 12 amino acids. CDR1 and CDR2 (germline): SGDLS, YYNGEE. As DNA, the CDR3 is TGTGCCAGCAGCGTAGGTGGAAACACCATATATTTT. It yields the protein CASSVGGNTIYF.

The rearrangement joins TRBV5-1 to TRBJ2-3; TRBD1 is a possible D gene (6 bases). V lost 0 bases, J lost 0 bases, and 14 bases lay in between. The CDR3 has 17 amino acids. Germline CDR1 and CDR2: SGHRS and YFSETQ. CDR3 bases: TGCGCCAGCAGCTTGGAGGCGTTGGGGGCAAGCACAGATACGCAGTATTTT. Protein product: CASSLEALGASTDTQYF.

This sequence joins TRBV6-4 and TRBJ2-1, with 8 positions matching TRBD1. Germline V gene lookup returns CDR1 MRHNA and CDR2 SNTAGT. There are 16 residues in the CDR3. Germline trimming cut 5 bases from V and 0 bases from J; bases unmatched to any gene: 6. Written as DNA, the CDR3 is TGTGCCAGCAGTCGGACAGGGAAGAGCTCCTACAATGAGCAGTTCTTC. Its protein is CASSRTGKSSYNEQFF.

The chain recombines TRBV4-3 with TRBJ1-4; TRBD1 matches 8 bases. The CDR3 covers 16 residues. Germline V gene data show CDR1 as LGHNA and CDR2 as YSLEER. With V trimmed by 4 bases and J by 3 bases, 7 bases remained unmatched. CDR3 loop: CASSRSTGGANEKLFF. The CDR3 nucleotides read TGCGCCAGCAGCCGCTCCACAGGGGGGGCTAATGAAAAACTGTTTTTT.